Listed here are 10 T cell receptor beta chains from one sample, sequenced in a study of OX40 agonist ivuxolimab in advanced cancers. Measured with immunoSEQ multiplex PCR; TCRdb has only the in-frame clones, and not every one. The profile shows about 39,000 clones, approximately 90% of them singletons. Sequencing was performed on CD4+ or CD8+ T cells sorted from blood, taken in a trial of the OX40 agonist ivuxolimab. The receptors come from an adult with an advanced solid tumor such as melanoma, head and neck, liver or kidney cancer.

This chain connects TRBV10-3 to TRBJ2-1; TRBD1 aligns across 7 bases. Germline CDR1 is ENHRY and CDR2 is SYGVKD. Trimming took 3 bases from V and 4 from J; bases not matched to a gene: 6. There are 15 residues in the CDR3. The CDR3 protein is CAISDPGTAYNEQFF. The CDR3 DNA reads TGTGCCATCAGTGACCCTGGGACAGCTTACAATGAGCAGTTCTTC.

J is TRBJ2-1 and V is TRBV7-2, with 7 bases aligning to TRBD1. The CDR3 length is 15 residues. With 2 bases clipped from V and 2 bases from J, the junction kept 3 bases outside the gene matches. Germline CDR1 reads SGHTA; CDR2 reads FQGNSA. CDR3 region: CASSLRDSPYNEQFF. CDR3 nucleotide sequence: TGTGCCAGCAGCTTACGGGACAGTCCCTACAATGAGCAGTTCTTC. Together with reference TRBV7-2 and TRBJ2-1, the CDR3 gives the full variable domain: GAGVSQSPSNKVTEKGKDVELRCDPISGHTALYWYRQSLGQGLEFLIYFQGNSAPDKSGLPSDRFSAERTGGSVSTLTIQRTQQEDSAVYLCASSLRDSPYNEQFFGPGTRLTVL.

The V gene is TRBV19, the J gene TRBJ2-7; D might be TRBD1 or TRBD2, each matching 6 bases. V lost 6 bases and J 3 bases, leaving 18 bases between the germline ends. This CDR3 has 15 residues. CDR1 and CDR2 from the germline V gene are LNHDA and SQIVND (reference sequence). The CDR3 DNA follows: TGTGCCAGTAGCAGATGGGGACAAGCGGGCTACGAGCAGTACTTC. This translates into CASSRWGQAGYEQYF. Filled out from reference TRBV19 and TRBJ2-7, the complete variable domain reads DGGITQSPKYLFRKEGQNVTLSCEQNLNHDAMYWYRQDPGQGLRLIYYSQIVNDFQKGDIAEGYSVSREKKESFPLTVTSAQKNPTAFYLCASSRWGQAGYEQYFGPGTRLTVT.

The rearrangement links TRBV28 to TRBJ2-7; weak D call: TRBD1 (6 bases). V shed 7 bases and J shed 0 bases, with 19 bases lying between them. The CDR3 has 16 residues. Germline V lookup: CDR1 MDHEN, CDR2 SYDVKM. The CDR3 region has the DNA TGTGCCAGCAATCCTAATCGTGGGGACACCTCCTACGAGCAGTACTTC. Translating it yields CASNPNRGDTSYEQYF.

The CDR3 region has the DNA TGCGCCAGCAGCTTGGGGGGACAGTCCTACGAGCAGTACTTC. The encoded protein is CASSLGGQSYEQYF. The chain uses TRBV5-1 and TRBJ2-7, with 7 bases identical to TRBD1. The CDR3 covers 14 residues. J was trimmed by 1 base and V by 0 bases; bases with no gene match: 1. The germline CDR1 and CDR2 sequences are SGHRS and YFSETQ. Complete variable domain (other parts from reference TRBV5-1 and TRBJ2-7): KAGVTQTPRYLIKTRGQQVTLSCSPISGHRSVSWYQQTPGQGLQFLFEYFSETQRNKGNFPGRFSGRQFSNSRSEMNVSTLELGDSALYLCASSLGGQSYEQYFGPGTRLTVT.

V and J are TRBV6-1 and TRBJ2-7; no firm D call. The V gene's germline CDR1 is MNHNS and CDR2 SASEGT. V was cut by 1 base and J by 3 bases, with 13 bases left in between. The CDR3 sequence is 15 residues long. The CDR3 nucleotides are TGTGCCAGCAGTGAAGAAAAGGATAGACACTACGAGCAGTACTTC. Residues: CASSEEKDRHYEQYF.

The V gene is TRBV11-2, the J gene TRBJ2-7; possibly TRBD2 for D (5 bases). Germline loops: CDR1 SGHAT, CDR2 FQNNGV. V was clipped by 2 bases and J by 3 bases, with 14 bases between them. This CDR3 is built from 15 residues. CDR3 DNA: TGTGCCAGCAGCTTAAGTTTTTCGGGGAGCTACGAGCAGTACTTC. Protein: CASSLSFSGSYEQYF. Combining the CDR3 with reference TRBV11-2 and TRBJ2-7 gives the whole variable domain EAGVAQSPRYKIIEKRQSVAFWCNPISGHATLYWYQQILGQGPKLLIQFQNNGVVDDSQLPKDRFSAERLKGVDSTLKIQPAKLEDSAVYLCASSLSFSGSYEQYFGPGTRLTVT.

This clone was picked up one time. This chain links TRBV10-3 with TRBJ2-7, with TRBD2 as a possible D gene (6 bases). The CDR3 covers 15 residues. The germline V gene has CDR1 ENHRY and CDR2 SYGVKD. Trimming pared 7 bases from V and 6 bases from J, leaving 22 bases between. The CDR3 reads CAINPRVDRGSEQYF. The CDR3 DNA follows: TGTGCCATCAACCCCCGGGTGGATCGGGGGTCCGAGCAGTACTTC.

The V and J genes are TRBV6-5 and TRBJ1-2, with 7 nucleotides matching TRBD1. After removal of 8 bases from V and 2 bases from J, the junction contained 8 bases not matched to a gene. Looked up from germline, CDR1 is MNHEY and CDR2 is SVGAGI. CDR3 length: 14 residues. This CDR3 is CASGLGQANYGYTF. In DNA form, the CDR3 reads TGTGCCAGCGGACTAGGACAGGCCAACTATGGCTACACCTTC.

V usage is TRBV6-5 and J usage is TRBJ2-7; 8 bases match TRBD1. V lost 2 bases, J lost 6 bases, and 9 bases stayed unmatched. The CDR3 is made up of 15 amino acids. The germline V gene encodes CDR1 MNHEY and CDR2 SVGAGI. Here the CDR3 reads CASSYRPGGFFEQYF. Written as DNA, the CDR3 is TGTGCCAGCAGTTACAGGCCAGGGGGCTTTTTCGAGCAGTACTTC.